This passage covers 25 T cell receptor beta chains from one sample sequenced in a study of cytomegalovirus exposure and HLA in healthy donors. Primers: 60 Vbeta forward and 13 Jbeta reverse. TCRdb's table, derived via immunoSEQ multiplex PCR, lists solely in-frame clones and lacks some. The table has 87,000 or so clones, about 8% seen once; the top ten hold 2.3%. Sequencing was carried out using PBMCs. Every receptor here comes from a man aged 50 to 60 in good health and CMV-seronegative.

This clone has more than one count but fewer than ten. V usage is TRBV6-1 and J usage is TRBJ2-7; TRBD1 matches 7 bases. After removal of 2 bases from V and 3 bases from J, the junction contained 1 base not matched to a gene. The V gene's germline CDR1 is MNHNS and CDR2 SASEGT. The CDR3 is made up of 13 amino acids. The CDR3 sequence: CASSETGVYEQYF. The CDR3, as DNA: TGTGCCAGCAGTGAAACAGGGGTCTACGAGCAGTACTTC.

The chain employs TRBV7-9 and TRBJ2-1; D is unresolved. The germline V and J ends were trimmed by 1 base and 7 bases, with 8 bases remaining between them. This CDR3 is built from 13 residues. The germline V gene has CDR1 SEHNR and CDR2 FQNEAQ (reference sequence). CDR3 in DNA: TGTGCCAGCAGCTTAGGTCTCGTTAATGAGCAGTTCTTC. Translation gives CASSLGLVNEQFF.

Remarks on this clone: The junction departs from the called germline gene at one end, perhaps through a read error. The chain has TRBV7-7 and TRBJ2-7; TRBD1 matches 11 bases. CDR3 length equals 15 residues. Per germline, CDR1 SSHAT and CDR2 FNYEAQ (reference sequence). The CDR3 region has the DNA TGTGCTAGCAGCTTAGGGACAGGGGGTTTCGACGAGCAGTACTTC. As protein: CASSLGTGGFDEQYF.

This clone turned up a few times. The chain links TRBV18 to TRBJ1-2; D unresolved. V was clipped by 1 base and J by 7 bases, with 13 bases between them. The CDR3 is 14 amino acids. Germline V lookup: CDR1 KGHSH, CDR2 LQKENI. The CDR3 DNA follows: TGTGCCAGCTCACCACGGTCTGAGGGAGGTGGCTACACCTTC. Its translation: CASSPRSEGGGYTF.

The rearrangement uses TRBV6-6 and TRBJ1-1; 9 nucleotides match TRBD1. The V and J ends lost 8 bases and 6 bases, in that order; junction bases with no gene match: 13. From germline, CDR1 is MNHNY and CDR2 SVGAGI (reference sequence). This CDR3 contains 15 residues. The CDR3 is CASAPNRDRVPEAFF. The CDR3 region has the DNA TGTGCCAGCGCCCCGAACCGGGACAGGGTTCCTGAAGCTTTCTTT.

The table lists this clone with a few counts. The gene calls are TRBV27 and TRBJ2-2; 9 positions match TRBD2. The CDR3 contains 18 residues. J was trimmed by 0 bases and V by 4 bases; bases with no gene match: 9. Germline CDR1 and CDR2: MNHEY and SMNVEV (reference sequence). In nucleotides, the CDR3 is TGTGCCAGCAGTTCCCTCCTAGCGGGGTTCGCGAACACCGGGGAGCTGTTTTTT. This sequence encodes CASSSLLAGFANTGELFF.

The rearrangement joins TRBV2 to TRBJ1-3; 8 bases line up with TRBD1. After removal of 7 bases from V and 2 bases from J, the junction contained 10 bases not matched to a gene. There are 16 residues in the CDR3. CDR1 is SNHLY, CDR2 FYNNEI, per germline. The CDR3 reads CASIEAGGFAGNTIYF. In DNA, the CDR3 is TGTGCCAGCATCGAAGCAGGGGGCTTCGCTGGAAACACCATATATTTT.

This clone was detected a few times. V is TRBV28 and J is TRBJ2-3, with D possibly matching TRBD2 (6 bases). The ends were cut back, 8 bases at V and 0 bases at J, with 15 bases in the middle. The CDR3 sequence is 15 residues long. Germline CDR1 MDHEN, CDR2 SYDVKM. CDR3 protein: CASGTLASSTDTQYF. The CDR3 coding sequence is TGTGCCAGCGGGACTCTAGCGTCTAGCACAGATACGCAGTATTTT.

To note about this clone: The same CDR3 can be traced to other DNA sequences in this sample. The J gene is TRBJ1-5, the V gene TRBV28; tentative D call: TRBD1 (5 bases). This CDR3 has 14 amino acids. Germline V CDR1 and CDR2: MDHEN, SYDVKM. The V end lost 5 bases, the J end lost 3 bases, and 11 bases lay between the germline ends. The CDR3 loop is CASSPGGSNQPQHF. DNA for the CDR3: TGTGCCAGCAGTCCCGGGGGTTCCAATCAGCCCCAGCATTTT. The entire variable domain, with the rest obtained from reference TRBV28 and TRBJ1-5, is as follows: DVKVTQSSRYLVKRTGEKVFLECVQDMDHENMFWYRQDPGLGLRLIYFSYDVKMKEKGDIPEGYSVSREKKERFSLILESASTNQTSMYLCASSPGGSNQPQHFGDGTRLSIL.

This clone has only a few counts. The rearrangement uses TRBV6-4 and TRBJ2-2; the D is unclear. The CDR3 length is 14 residues. Between the trimmed V and J ends, which lost 7 bases and 1 base, there was a span of 10 bases. Germline values: CDR1 MRHNA, CDR2 SNTAGT. Written as DNA, the CDR3 is TGTGCCAGCAAGCTCTTCTGGAACACCGGGGAGCTGTTTTTT. Its translation is CASKLFWNTGELFF.

The genes are TRBV27 and TRBJ1-2; D unclear. The CDR3 has 13 residues. In germline, CDR1 is MNHEY, CDR2 SMNVEV (reference sequence). V lost 5 bases, J lost 5 bases, and 12 bases lay in between. CDR3 nucleotides: TGTGCCAGCAGTAGCACAGCCACATATGGCTACACCTTC. Its translation is CASSSTATYGYTF.

The table lists this clone with a few counts. V usage is TRBV9 and J usage is TRBJ2-1; maybe TRBD1 (5 bases). V was cut by 0 bases and J by 0 bases, with 7 bases left in between. The CDR3 totals 15 residues. The germline CDR1 and CDR2 sequences are SGDLS and YYNGEE. Here the CDR3 DNA reads TGTGCCAGCAGCGTAGGGGGCAACTCCTACAATGAGCAGTTCTTC. The encoded protein is CASSVGGNSYNEQFF. Based on the CDR3 plus reference TRBV9 and TRBJ2-1, the full variable domain is DSGVTQTPKHLITATGQRVTLRCSPRSGDLSVYWYQQSLDQGLQFLIQYYNGEERAKGNILERFSAQQFPDLHSELNLSSLELGDSALYFCASSVGGNSYNEQFFGPGTRLTVL.

The chain employs TRBV4-1 and TRBJ2-7; 9 bases align to TRBD1. From germline, CDR1 is MGHRA and CDR2 YSYEKL. This CDR3 is 15 amino acids long. The V gene end was trimmed by 3 bases and the J gene end by 4 bases; junction bases not matched to a gene: 7. The CDR3 sequence is CASSHSGTGFYEQYF. The CDR3 DNA is TGCGCCAGCAGCCACTCCGGGACAGGGTTTTACGAGCAGTACTTC.

This clone was detected only a few times. Within the sample, other DNA sequences also encode this same CDR3. The chain joins TRBV5-1 to TRBJ1-1; D is unclear. Trimming cost V 0 bases and J 1 base, with 4 bases left between them. This CDR3 spans 13 amino acids. Germline V lookup: CDR1 SGHRS, CDR2 YFSETQ. The CDR3 nucleotides are TGCGCCAGCAGCTTGGATCGGAACACTGAAGCTTTCTTT. Protein: CASSLDRNTEAFF.

This clone has just a few counts. V is TRBV6-4 and J is TRBJ2-3, with 9 positions matching TRBD2. Germline trimming cut 4 bases from V and 1 base from J; bases unmatched to any gene: 3. The CDR3 totals 15 residues. From germline, CDR1 is MRHNA and CDR2 SNTAGT. CDR3 protein: CASSVVAGGTDTQYF. Here the CDR3 DNA reads TGTGCCAGCAGTGTCGTAGCGGGGGGCACAGATACGCAGTATTTT.

This clone appeared a few times. The J gene is TRBJ1-2, the V gene TRBV11-2, with 10 nucleotides matching TRBD1. V gave up 1 base and J gave up 0 bases; unmatched junction bases: 2. CDR3 length: 16 amino acids. CDR1 and CDR2 from the germline V gene are SGHAT and FQNNGV. CDR3 sequence reads: CASSLGGTGANYGYTF. CDR3 in DNA: TGTGCCAGCAGCTTAGGGGGGACAGGGGCTAACTATGGCTACACCTTC.

There are a few counts of this clone. The chain links TRBV5-1 to TRBJ2-1; the match to TRBD2 covers 8 bases. The CDR3 spans 15 residues. Per germline, CDR1 SGHRS and CDR2 YFSETQ. J lost 5 bases, V lost 2 bases, and 6 bases had no gene match. In nucleotides, the CDR3 is TGCGCCAGCAGCTTTGCGGGGGGCCCCGACAATGAGCAGTTCTTC. It codes for CASSFAGGPDNEQFF.

This clone has more than one count but fewer than ten. The chain joins TRBV18 to TRBJ2-5, with 12 bases aligning to TRBD2. Germline loops: CDR1 KGHSH, CDR2 LQKENI. The CDR3 runs 17 residues. The junction had 5 bases not matched to a gene; V was cut back by 2 bases and J by 1 base. The CDR3 region has the DNA TGTGCCAGCTCACCAGGCCCGGGACTAGCGGGCCAAGAGACCCAGTACTTC. It yields the protein CASSPGPGLAGQETQYF.

This clone was seen ten or more times. The chain carries TRBV11-1 and TRBJ2-3; 9 nucleotides line up with TRBD2. The CDR3 loop spans 15 amino acids. V lost 4 bases to trimming and J lost 3 bases; unmatched junction nucleotides: 5. Germline V lookup: CDR1 SGHAT, CDR2 FQDESV (reference sequence). This CDR3 reads CASSSHSGGTDTQYF. In DNA, the CDR3 is TGTGCCAGCAGCTCTCATAGCGGGGGAACAGATACGCAGTATTTT.

The table lists this clone with a few counts. CDR3 loop: CASSAAAWGYTF. The CDR3 DNA sequence: TGTGCCAGCAGTGCTGCGGCGTGGGGCTACACCTTC. The gene calls are TRBV6-1 and TRBJ1-2, with no clear D. Trimming removed 4 bases from V and 8 bases from J, with 11 bases in between. Germline V gene lookup returns CDR1 MNHNS and CDR2 SASEGT. The CDR3 contains 12 residues.

In this sample, this clone turned up a few times. The rearrangement links TRBV5-1 to TRBJ2-1, with 10 nucleotides matching TRBD2. V gave up 3 bases and J gave up 1 base; unmatched junction bases: 7. Germline CDR1 is SGHRS and CDR2 is YFSETQ. The CDR3 is 17 residues long. The CDR3 region has the DNA TGCGCCAGCAGCTCCCCTCAAGCGGGGGGGTCCTACAATGAGCAGTTCTTC. It is translated as CASSSPQAGGSYNEQFF.

The V and J genes are TRBV4-1 and TRBJ2-3, with 7 positions matching TRBD2. The J segment lost 3 bases and the V segment lost 3 bases, leaving 3 bases of the junction unmatched. The CDR3 covers 14 residues. Germline lookup yields CDR1 MGHRA and CDR2 YSYEKL. The CDR3 is CASSHYGGTDTQYF. In nucleotides, the CDR3 is TGCGCCAGCAGCCACTACGGGGGGACAGATACGCAGTATTTT.

The chain recombines TRBV9 with TRBJ2-3; a possible D gene is TRBD2 (5 bases). This CDR3 spans 15 amino acids. Per the germline V gene, CDR1 is SGDLS and CDR2 is YYNGEE. V shed 1 base and J shed 0 bases, with 9 bases lying between them. The CDR3 nucleotides are TGTGCCAGCAGCGTAATGGGCGGGAGCACAGATACGCAGTATTTT. The encoded protein is CASSVMGGSTDTQYF.

This clone was observed a few times. This chain uses TRBV19 with TRBJ2-7; perhaps TRBD1 as D (7 bases). Germline loops: CDR1 LNHDA, CDR2 SQIVND (reference sequence). The CDR3 totals 15 residues. The V gene lost 4 bases and the J gene lost 0 bases, with 13 bases spanning the gap. This chain's CDR3 is CASSTSGDSSYEQYF. In DNA form, the CDR3 reads TGTGCCAGTAGTACCTCGGGGGACAGCTCCTACGAGCAGTACTTC.

The V call is TRBV4-1, the J call TRBJ2-7, with D tentatively TRBD1 (6 bases). Germline V gives CDR1 MGHRA, CDR2 YSYEKL. V lost 4 bases and J lost 5, with 18 bases in between. The CDR3 extends over 15 amino acids. The CDR3, as DNA: TGCGCCAGCAGCCGAGAACAGGGTCCGAGCGACGAGCAGTACTTC. Protein: CASSREQGPSDEQYF.